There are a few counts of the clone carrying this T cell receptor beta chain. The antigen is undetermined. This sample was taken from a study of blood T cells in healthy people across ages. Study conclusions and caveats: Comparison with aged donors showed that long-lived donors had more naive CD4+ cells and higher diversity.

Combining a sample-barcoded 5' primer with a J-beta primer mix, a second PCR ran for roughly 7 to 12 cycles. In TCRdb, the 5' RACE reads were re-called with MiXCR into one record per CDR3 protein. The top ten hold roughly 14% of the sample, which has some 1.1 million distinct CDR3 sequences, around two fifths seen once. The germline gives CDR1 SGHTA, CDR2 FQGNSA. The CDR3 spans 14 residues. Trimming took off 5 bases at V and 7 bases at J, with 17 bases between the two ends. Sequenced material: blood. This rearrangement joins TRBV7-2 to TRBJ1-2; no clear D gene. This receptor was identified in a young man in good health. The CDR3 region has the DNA TGTGCCAGCAGCCTAAGGACGGTCGCCGGTGGCTACACCTTC. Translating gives CASSLRTVAGGYTF. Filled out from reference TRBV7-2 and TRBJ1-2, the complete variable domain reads GAGVSQSPSNKVTEKGKDVELRCDPISGHTALYWYRQSLGQGLEFLIYFQGNSAPDKSGLPSDRFSAERTGGSVSTLTIQRTQQEDSAVYLCASSLRTVAGGYTFGSGTRLTVV.